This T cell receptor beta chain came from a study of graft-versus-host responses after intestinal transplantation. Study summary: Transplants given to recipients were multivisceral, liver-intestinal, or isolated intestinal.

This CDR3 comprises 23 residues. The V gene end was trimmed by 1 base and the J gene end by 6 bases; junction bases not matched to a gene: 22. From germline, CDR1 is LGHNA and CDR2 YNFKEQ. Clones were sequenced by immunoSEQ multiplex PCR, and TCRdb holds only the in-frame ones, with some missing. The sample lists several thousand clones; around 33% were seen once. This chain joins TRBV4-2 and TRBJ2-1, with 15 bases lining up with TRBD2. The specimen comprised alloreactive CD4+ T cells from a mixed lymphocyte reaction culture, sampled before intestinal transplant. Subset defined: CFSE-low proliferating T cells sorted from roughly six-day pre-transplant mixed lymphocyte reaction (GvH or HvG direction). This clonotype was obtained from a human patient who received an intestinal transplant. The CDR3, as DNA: TGTGCCAGCAGCCAAGCTGTATGCTCCGGGACTAGCGGGGGGCCTAGGCTGTGCAATGAGCAGTTCTTC. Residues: CASSQAVCSGTSGGPRLCNEQFF.